These T cell receptor beta chains were read from a single sample in a study of cytomegalovirus exposure and HLA in healthy donors. Some clones are missing from TCRdb's copy, which holds only in-frame ones; the method was immunoSEQ multiplex PCR. The data contain about 91,000 clones, about two thirds of them seen just once; the ten biggest clones take up roughly 2.1%. Sequences were obtained from PBMCs. These receptors came from a human donor in good health. Both conserved end residues are part of each CDR3. D genes are given only for firm matches. Clone sizes are given selectively: once, few, many, or a class where the clone is expanded.

V gene: TRBV18
clone size: few
J gene: TRBJ2-3
CDR3 length: 14
D gene: TRBD2
CDR3 protein: CASSYGTSADTQYF
CDR3 DNA: TGTGCCAGCTCATACGGGACTAGCGCGGATACGCAGTATTTT

V gene: TRBV7-2
clone size: -
J gene: TRBJ1-2
CDR3 length: 12
D gene: -
CDR3 protein: CASSLDLRGYTF
CDR3 DNA: TGTGCCAGCAGCTTAGATCTGAGAGGCTACACCTTC

V gene: TRBV7-2
clone size: -
J gene: TRBJ2-7
CDR3 length: 15
D gene: TRBD1
CDR3 protein: CASSHMDRGRVEQYF
CDR3 DNA: TGTGCCAGCAGCCATATGGACAGGGGGCGTGTCGAGCAGTACTTC

V gene: TRBV7-9
clone size: -
J gene: TRBJ2-7
CDR3 length: 12
D gene: -
CDR3 protein: CASRGDNYEQYF
CDR3 DNA: TGTGCCAGCAGGGGGGACAACTACGAGCAGTACTTC

V gene: TRBV9
clone size: few
J gene: TRBJ2-3
CDR3 length: 14
D gene: -
CDR3 protein: CASSVNPGADTQYF
CDR3 DNA: TGTGCCAGCAGCGTAAACCCGGGGGCAGATACGCAGTATTTT

V gene: TRBV19
clone size: few
J gene: TRBJ2-3
CDR3 length: 15
D gene: -
CDR3 protein: CASTRAGTSTDTQYF
CDR3 DNA: TGTGCCAGTACCCGAGCTGGGACTAGCACAGATACGCAGTATTTT

V gene: TRBV4-1
clone size: -
J gene: TRBJ1-5
CDR3 length: 15
D gene: -
CDR3 protein: CASSQGLFLNQPQHF
CDR3 DNA: TGCGCCAGCAGCCAAGGTCTCTTTCTCAATCAGCCCCAGCATTTT

V gene: TRBV19
clone size: -
J gene: TRBJ2-3
CDR3 length: 13
D gene: -
CDR3 protein: CASSNRVGDTQYF
CDR3 DNA: TGTGCCAGTAGTAACAGGGTAGGAGATACGCAGTATTTT

V gene: TRBV9
clone size: -
J gene: TRBJ1-1
CDR3 length: 15
D gene: -
CDR3 protein: CASSVDPDPDTEAFF
CDR3 DNA: TGTGCCAGCAGCGTAGATCCCGATCCGGACACTGAAGCTTTCTTT

V gene: TRBV13
clone size: -
J gene: TRBJ2-7
CDR3 length: 14
D gene: TRBD1
CDR3 protein: CASSKGTGSHEQYF
CDR3 DNA: TGTGCCAGCAGCAAAGGGACAGGGTCCCACGAGCAGTACTTC

V gene: TRBV18
clone size: -
J gene: TRBJ2-6
CDR3 length: 17
D gene: -
CDR3 protein: CASSPRTAIAGANVLTF
CDR3 DNA: TGTGCCAGCTCACCAAGGACAGCTATAGCTGGGGCCAACGTCCTGACTTTC

V gene: TRBV7-7
clone size: few
J gene: TRBJ2-5
CDR3 length: 14
D gene: -
CDR3 protein: CASSQNRVRKTQYF
CDR3 DNA: TGTGCTAGCAGCCAAAACAGGGTTCGGAAGACCCAGTACTTC

V gene: TRBV5-1
clone size: -
J gene: TRBJ2-5
CDR3 length: 14
D gene: -
CDR3 protein: CASSLWGGKETQYF
CDR3 DNA: TGCGCCAGCAGCCTCTGGGGCGGTAAAGAGACCCAGTACTTC

V gene: TRBV5-1
clone size: few
J gene: TRBJ2-1
CDR3 length: 15
D gene: TRBD1
CDR3 protein: CASFATLTGVNEQFF
CDR3 DNA: TGCGCCAGCTTTGCCACCCTGACAGGGGTCAATGAGCAGTTCTTC

V gene: TRBV18
clone size: few
J gene: TRBJ1-6
CDR3 length: 15
D gene: TRBD1
CDR3 protein: CASSETGSLHPPLHF
CDR3 DNA: TGTGCCAGCTCAGAGACAGGGTCTTTGCACCCACCCCTCCACTTT

V gene: TRBV4-2
clone size: -
J gene: TRBJ2-7
CDR3 length: 15
D gene: -
CDR3 protein: CASSQDLYSPYEQYF
CDR3 DNA: TGTGCCAGCAGCCAAGATCTGTACAGCCCCTACGAGCAGTACTTC

V gene: TRBV5-1
clone size: -
J gene: TRBJ1-3
CDR3 length: 15
D gene: TRBD1
CDR3 protein: CASSVQGGSGNTIYF
CDR3 DNA: TGCGCCAGCAGCGTACAGGGGGGCTCTGGAAACACCATATATTTT